This T cell receptor beta chain comes out of a study of beta chain features in type 1 diabetes. The CDR3 has 13 residues. Germline-derived CDR1 and CDR2 are SGHAT and FQNNGV. The V gene lost 0 bases and the J gene lost 12 bases, with 12 bases spanning the gap. Findings and caveats of the study: PCR might preferentially amplify shorter templates, equally in patients and controls. For Type 1 diabetes patients, all four CD4+ subsets carried TCRB CDR3s that were moderately but significantly shorter.

Reverse transcription of all isolated RNA meant that expressed TCRB transcripts were sequenced. The protocol was immunoSEQ multiplex PCR, while the TCRdb copy is restricted to in-frame clones and leaves out a portion. The data show 250,000 to 400,000 clones, 12% to 15% seen once. As regards this clone: What it binds is not known.

This chain joins TRBV11-2 and TRBJ2-1; D is unclear. The source material was central memory CD4+ T cells from blood. The receptor's source is a man younger than 45 in good health. This CDR3 is CASSLDQRFMQFF. CDR3 nucleotides: TGTGCCAGCAGCTTAGATCAGCGCTTTATGCAGTTCTTC.